This section outlines one TCR beta chain sequence together with its context. What it binds is not known. This specimen belongs to a study of cytomegalovirus exposure and HLA in healthy donors. Study-level points and caveats: Cytomegalovirus-associated status was assigned to 164 TCR beta chains. There were several of the most significant clusters that appeared linked to common viral pathogens in a later analysis.

CDR3 length: 14 amino acids. Germline CDR1 reads SGDLS; CDR2 reads YYNGEE. Trimming removed 4 bases from V and 2 bases from J, with 13 bases in between. In the PCR, 60 Vbeta and 13 Jbeta primers were used. The method was immunoSEQ multiplex PCR; TCRdb's version includes in-frame clones alone and lacks a portion of them. The sample carries 95,000 to 110,000 clones, less than 85% recorded once. The chain uses TRBV9 and TRBJ2-7; D is unclear. The receptor was isolated from a middle-aged woman in good health and CMV-seropositive. Sequenced sample: PBMCs. The CDR3 region is CASSPRPTAYEQYF. In nucleotides, the CDR3 is TGTGCCAGCAGCCCCCGCCCCACGGCCTACGAGCAGTACTTC. Supplemented by reference TRBV9 and TRBJ2-7, the full variable domain reads DSGVTQTPKHLITATGQRVTLRCSPRSGDLSVYWYQQSLDQGLQFLIQYYNGEERAKGNILERFSAQQFPDLHSELNLSSLELGDSALYFCASSPRPTAYEQYFGPGTRLTVT.